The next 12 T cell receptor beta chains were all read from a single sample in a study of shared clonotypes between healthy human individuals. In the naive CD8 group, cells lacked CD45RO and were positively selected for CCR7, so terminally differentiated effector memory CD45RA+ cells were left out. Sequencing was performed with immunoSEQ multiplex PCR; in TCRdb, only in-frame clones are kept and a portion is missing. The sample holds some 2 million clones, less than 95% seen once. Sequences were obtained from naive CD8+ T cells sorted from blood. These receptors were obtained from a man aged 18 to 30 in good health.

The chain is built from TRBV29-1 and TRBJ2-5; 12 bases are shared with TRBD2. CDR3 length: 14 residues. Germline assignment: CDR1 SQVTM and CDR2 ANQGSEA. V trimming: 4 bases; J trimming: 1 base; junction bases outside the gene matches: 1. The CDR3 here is CSVGLAGAQETQYF. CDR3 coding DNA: TGCAGCGTTGGACTAGCGGGGGCCCAAGAGACCCAGTACTTC.

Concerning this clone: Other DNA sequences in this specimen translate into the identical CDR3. CDR3: CAWSVLSYEQYF. The CDR3 nucleotides read TGTGCCTGGAGTGTACTCTCCTACGAGCAGTACTTC. The chain joins TRBV30 to TRBJ2-7, with D uncertain. V was clipped by 0 bases and J by 0 bases, with 3 bases between them. Per the germline V gene, CDR1 is GTSNPN and CDR2 is SVGIG (reference sequence). The CDR3 runs to 12 residues.

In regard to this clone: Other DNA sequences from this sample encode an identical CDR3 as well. The CDR3 sequence is CASSQDTGNTEAFF. The CDR3 DNA is TGCGCCAGCAGCCAGGATACAGGGAACACTGAAGCTTTCTTT. This chain uses TRBV4-3 with TRBJ1-1, with D possibly TRBD1 on 5 matching bases. The CDR3 runs to 14 residues. Germline loops: CDR1 LGHNA, CDR2 YSLEER. Trimming stripped 3 bases from V and 1 base from J, with 9 bases between.

The DNA for the CDR3 is TGTGCCAGCAGCGTCCACCCCAAGGGAGCGGGAGAAGAGACCCAGTACTTC. Translation: CASSVHPKGAGEETQYF. This rearrangement joins TRBV9 to TRBJ2-5; 8 bases are shared with TRBD2. With V trimmed by 2 bases and J by 3 bases, 12 bases remained unmatched. Germline V CDR1 and CDR2: SGDLS, YYNGEE. This CDR3 is 17 amino acids long.

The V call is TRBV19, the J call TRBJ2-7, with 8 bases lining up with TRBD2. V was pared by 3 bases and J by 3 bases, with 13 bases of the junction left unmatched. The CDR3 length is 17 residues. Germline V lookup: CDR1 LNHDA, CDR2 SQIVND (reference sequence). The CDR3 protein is CASSIAPREAGDYEQYF. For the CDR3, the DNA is TGTGCCAGTAGTATCGCCCCTCGGGAAGCGGGGGACTACGAGCAGTACTTC.

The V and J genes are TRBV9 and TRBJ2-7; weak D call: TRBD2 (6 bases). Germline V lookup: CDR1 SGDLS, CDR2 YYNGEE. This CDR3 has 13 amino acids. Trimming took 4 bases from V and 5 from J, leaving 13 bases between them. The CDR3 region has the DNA TGTGCCAGCAGCCCATGGGGGGAAAACGAGCAGTACTTC. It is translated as CASSPWGENEQYF.

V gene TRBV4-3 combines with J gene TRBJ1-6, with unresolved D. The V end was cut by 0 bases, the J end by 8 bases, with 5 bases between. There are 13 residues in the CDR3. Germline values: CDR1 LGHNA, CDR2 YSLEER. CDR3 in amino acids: CASSQDIDSPLHF. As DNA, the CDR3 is TGCGCCAGCAGCCAAGATATTGATTCACCCCTCCACTTT.

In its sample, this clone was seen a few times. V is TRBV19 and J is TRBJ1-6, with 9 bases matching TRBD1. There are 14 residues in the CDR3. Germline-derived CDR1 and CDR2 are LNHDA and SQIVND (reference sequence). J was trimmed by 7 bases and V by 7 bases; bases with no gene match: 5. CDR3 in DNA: TGTGCCAGTACCCCCGGACAGGGGAATTCACCCCTCCACTTT. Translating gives CASTPGQGNSPLHF.

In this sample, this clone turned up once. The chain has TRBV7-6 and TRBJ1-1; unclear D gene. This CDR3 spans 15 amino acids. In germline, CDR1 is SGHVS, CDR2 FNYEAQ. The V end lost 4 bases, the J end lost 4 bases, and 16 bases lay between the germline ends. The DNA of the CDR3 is TGTGCCAGCAGCTCAATTGCTGGTGAGGGCACTGAAGCTTTCTTT. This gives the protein CASSSIAGEGTEAFF. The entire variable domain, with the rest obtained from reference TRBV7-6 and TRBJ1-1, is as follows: GAGVSQSPRYKVTKRGQDVALRCDPISGHVSLYWYRQALGQGPEFLTYFNYEAQQDKSGLPNDRFSAERPEGSISTLTIQRTEQRDSAMYRCASSSIAGEGTEAFFGQGTRLTVV.

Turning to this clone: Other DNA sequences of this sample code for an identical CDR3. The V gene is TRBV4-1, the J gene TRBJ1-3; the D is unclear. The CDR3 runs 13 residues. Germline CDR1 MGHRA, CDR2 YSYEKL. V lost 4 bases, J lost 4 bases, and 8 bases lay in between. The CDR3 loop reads CASSPPGGNTIYF. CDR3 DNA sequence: TGCGCCAGCAGCCCGCCGGGGGGAAACACCATATATTTT.

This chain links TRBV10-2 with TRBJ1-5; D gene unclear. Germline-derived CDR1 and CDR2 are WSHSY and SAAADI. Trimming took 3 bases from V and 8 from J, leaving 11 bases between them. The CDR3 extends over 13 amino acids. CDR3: CASSEIGWEPQHF. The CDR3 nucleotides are TGCGCCAGCAGTGAAATAGGTTGGGAGCCCCAGCATTTT.

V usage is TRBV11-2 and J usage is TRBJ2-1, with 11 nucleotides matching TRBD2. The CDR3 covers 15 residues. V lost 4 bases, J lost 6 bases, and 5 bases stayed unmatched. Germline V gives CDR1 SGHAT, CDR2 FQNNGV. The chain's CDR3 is CASSWTGLAGNEQFF. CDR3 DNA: TGTGCCAGCAGCTGGACAGGACTAGCGGGCAATGAGCAGTTCTTC.